This TCR beta chain was obtained from a study of blood T cells in healthy people across ages. Study background: Template switching picked up about one barcoded beta molecule for each two T cells.

A J-beta primer mix and a sample-barcoded 5' primer were used in a second PCR of roughly 7 to 12 cycles. MiXCR, applied by TCRdb to the 5' RACE reads, yields one record per CDR3 protein. The sample has 800,000 or so distinct CDR3 sequences; 55% to 65% are singletons. This clonotype was found a few times. Its antigen remains unidentified. Study-level results: Underestimates were what the diversity estimates from one million T cells were considered to be. Unsorted PBMCs blocked a conclusive comparison of naive and antigen-experienced cells. Comparison with aged donors showed that long-lived donors had more naive CD4+ cells and higher diversity.

V was pared by 2 bases and J by 6 bases, with 10 bases of the junction left unmatched. The germline V gene has CDR1 MNHNS and CDR2 SASEGT. The CDR3 has 16 residues. The genes are TRBV6-1 and TRBJ2-1, with 7 bases lining up with TRBD2. The material sequenced was blood. The receptor was derived from a man aged 30 to 39 in good health. The CDR3, as DNA: TGTGCCAGCAGTGAATGGCGGGGGTACGGGGCCAATGAGCAGTTCTTC. Protein sequence: CASSEWRGYGANEQFF.